These 29 T cell receptor beta chains came from one sample sequenced in a study of regulatory T cells in long-lasting Graves disease. Sample time point: newly diagnosed GD, antithyroid drugs for less than 3 months. Researchers made the TCR library from RNA that was extracted from PBMCs. In building TCR beta libraries, iRepertoire HTBI primers were used together with Arm-PCR of CDR3 regions. One entry per CDR3 protein results from TCRdb running MiXCR on the multiplex PCR reads. This table holds about 540,000 distinct CDR3 sequences, approximately 12% found once. This sample was also put to use in a study of T cells in Graves' hyperthyroidism and ophthalmopathy.

The specimen comprised peripheral blood mononuclear cells (PBMCs), sampled at new diagnosis, from a patient treated with antithyroid drugs. These TCRs come from a man under 40 with Graves disease.

This clonotype was observed many times. This sequence joins TRBV20-1 and TRBJ1-1; D remains ambiguous. This CDR3 is built from 12 residues. From germline, CDR1 is DFQATT and CDR2 SNEGSKA (reference sequence). V lost 8 bases to trimming and J lost 1 base, with 11 bases between them. CDR3 region: CSTRLGNTEAFF. Here the CDR3 DNA reads TGCAGTACCCGATTAGGGAACACTGAAGCTTTCTTT.

At least ten counts were recorded for this clonotype. The J gene is TRBJ2-5, the V gene TRBV6-5; D tentatively reads TRBD1 or TRBD2 (5 bases each). This CDR3 is 19 amino acids long. Germline V gene sequence: CDR1 MNHEY, CDR2 SVGAGI. Trimming stripped 0 bases from V and 5 bases from J, with 25 bases between. CDR3 residues: CASSYSNELGRESEETQYF. Here the CDR3 DNA reads TGTGCCAGCAGTTACTCGAATGAGTTGGGCAGGGAGTCGGAGGAGACCCAGTACTTC.

There are a few counts of this clonotype. The genes are TRBV6-5 and TRBJ2-5, with D tentatively TRBD1 (5 bases). V was pared by 2 bases and J by 4 bases, with 14 bases between. CDR1 MNHEY and CDR2 SVGAGI come from the germline V gene. CDR3 length: 15 residues. CDR3 bases: TGTGCCAGCAGTTACGTCAGGGTAGGAAGAGAGACCCAGTACTTC. Its protein product is CASSYVRVGRETQYF.

V is TRBV14 and J is TRBJ2-1; 7 positions agree with TRBD2. Trimming removed 1 base from V and 8 bases from J; junction bases left unmatched: 14. The CDR3 contains 17 residues. From germline, CDR1 is SGHDN and CDR2 FVKESK. The CDR3 region is CASSQGPGRGGLDEQFF. CDR3 sequence (DNA): TGTGCCAGCAGCCAAGGGCCGGGTCGGGGAGGGCTAGATGAGCAGTTCTTC.

Comments on this clonotype: This may be a read error: a much more frequent sequence differs by one nucleotide. The rearrangement links TRBV5-1 to TRBJ2-4, with 9 bases identical to TRBD2. The J call is in doubt because the DNA end fits TRBJ2-7 better. The CDR3 runs 15 residues. Germline CDR1 and CDR2: SGHRS and YFSETQ. The CDR3 coding sequence is TGCGCCAGCAGCTTTAGCGGGAGAAGACGGTACGAGCAGTACTTC. Its translation: CASSFSGRRRYEQYF.

This clonotype was picked up one time. The chain joins TRBV5-1 to TRBJ2-1; D is perhaps TRBD1 (5 bases). The germline V gene encodes CDR1 SGHRS and CDR2 YFSETQ. This CDR3 has 15 residues. The V end lost 0 bases, the J end lost 4 bases, and 11 bases lay between the germline ends. This CDR3 reads CASSLEQVIYNEQFF. The CDR3, as DNA: TGCGCCAGCAGCTTGGAACAGGTGATATACAATGAGCAGTTCTTC.

At least ten counts were recorded for this clonotype. This chain links TRBV24-1 with TRBJ2-1; 10 positions match TRBD2. V lost 4 bases and J lost 0; bases outside the gene matches: 5. CDR3 length equals 17 residues. The germline V gene has CDR1 KGHDR and CDR2 SFDVKD. Here the CDR3 DNA reads TGTGCCACCAGTGACCTCACTAGCGGGAACTCCTACAATGAGCAGTTCTTC. Residues: CATSDLTSGNSYNEQFF.

In this sample, this clonotype turned up a few times. The chain uses TRBV9 and TRBJ1-2, with unresolved D. Trimming took 0 bases from V and 6 from J, leaving 12 bases between them. The germline CDR1 and CDR2 sequences are SGDLS and YYNGEE. The CDR3 is made up of 14 amino acids. Here the CDR3 reads CASSVGTPFHGYTF. In DNA, the CDR3 is TGTGCCAGCAGCGTAGGGACGCCGTTCCATGGCTACACCTTC.

The table lists this clonotype with many counts. This chain connects TRBV29-1 to TRBJ1-1; D possibly corresponds to TRBD1 (6 bases). From germline, CDR1 is SQVTM and CDR2 ANQGSEA. Trimming removed 8 bases from V and 0 bases from J, with 13 bases in between. The CDR3 extends over 13 amino acids. CDR3 amino acids: CSSRGRMNTEAFF. The CDR3 bases are TGCAGCTCCAGGGGAAGGATGAACACTGAAGCTTTCTTT.

The table lists this clonotype with a few counts. The CDR3 DNA reads as TGTGCCAGCAGACGTACCTATAAGGGGCAAGAGAGCACCATATATTTT. The encoded protein is CASRRTYKGQESTIYF. This sequence joins TRBV11-2 and TRBJ1-3; the D gene is possibly TRBD1 (5 bases). Trimming took off 6 bases at V and 9 bases at J, with 24 bases between the two ends. The V gene's germline CDR1 is SGHAT and CDR2 FQNNGV. The CDR3 loop spans 16 amino acids.

This clonotype was counted many times. The J gene is TRBJ2-3, the V gene TRBV13, with TRBD2 matching 9 bases. Germline V gene lookup returns CDR1 PRHDT and CDR2 FYEKMQ (reference sequence). The CDR3 has 16 residues. With V trimmed by 5 bases and J by 6 bases, 12 bases remained unmatched. The DNA for the CDR3 is TGTGCCAGCAGCCCAATGTGGCGGGAGGGCGGGGATACGCAGTATTTT. Protein product: CASSPMWREGGDTQYF.

This clonotype was observed many times. The CDR3 sequence: CASSSLGRPGGGNTIYF. Written as DNA, the CDR3 is TGTGCCAGCAGTTCCCTGGGCAGGCCCGGGGGTGGAAACACCATATATTTT. V is TRBV6-2 or TRBV6-3 and J is TRBJ1-3; perhaps TRBD1 as D (5 bases). V shed 4 bases and J shed 3 bases, with 19 bases lying between them. Germline V gives CDR1 MNHEY, CDR2 SVGEGT. The CDR3 totals 17 residues.

This clonotype was detected ten times or more. This sequence joins TRBV12-3 or TRBV12-4 and TRBJ2-7; D possibly corresponds to TRBD1 (7 bases). This CDR3 region has 13 residues. The V end lost 7 bases, the J end lost 5 bases, and 15 bases lay between the germline ends. The CDR3 sequence is CASTFRRGDEQYF. DNA for the CDR3: TGTGCCAGCACGTTTCGCAGGGGGGACGAGCAGTACTTC.

This clonotype appeared many times. This chain joins TRBV30 and TRBJ1-4, with D maybe TRBD1 (5 bases). The CDR3 is made up of 15 amino acids. V lost 4 bases to trimming and J lost 5 bases, with 17 bases between them. Germline values: CDR1 GTSNPN, CDR2 SVGIG (reference sequence). CDR3: CAWIPGTDANEKLFF. For the CDR3, the DNA is TGTGCCTGGATCCCTGGGACGGATGCCAATGAAAAACTGTTTTTT.

The table lists this clonotype with a count of one. The J gene is TRBJ2-6, the V gene TRBV6-5; D is ambiguous. This CDR3 has 18 residues. Germline-derived CDR1 and CDR2 are MNHEY and SVGAGI. Trimming left V 2 bases short and J 1 base short, with 15 bases between. The CDR3 sequence is CASSYGGTVRSGANVLTF. The CDR3 nucleotides read TGTGCCAGCAGTTACGGTGGAACAGTACGTTCTGGGGCCAACGTCCTGACTTTC.

The sample holds many counts of this clonotype. The chain recombines TRBV11-2 with TRBJ2-1, with D possibly TRBD2 on 5 matching bases. Trimming pared 1 base from V and 10 bases from J, leaving 8 bases between. Germline CDR1 SGHAT, CDR2 FQNNGV. The CDR3 runs 12 residues. CDR3 DNA sequence: TGTGCCAGCAGCTTAGTCGAGGGCGAGCAGTTCTTC. This encodes CASSLVEGEQFF.

Notes on this clonotype: This could be a read error, since a much larger clone is one nucleotide away. The V and J genes are TRBV12-3 or TRBV12-4 and TRBJ2-3, with a tentative D call TRBD1 (5 bases). Judging by the DNA end, TRBJ1-5 fits better; the J call may be wrong. CDR3 size: 15 residues. The CDR3 DNA is TGTGCCAGCAGCCTGGGGACTAGGGGCACAGATACGCAGCATTTT. This translates into CASSLGTRGTDTQHF.

V gene TRBV11-2 combines with J gene TRBJ1-3; D call uncertain. V was pared by 6 bases and J by 2 bases, with 2 bases between. This CDR3 contains 11 residues. Germline CDR1 SGHAT, CDR2 FQNNGV. CDR3 bases: TGTGCCAGCAGAACTGGAAACACCATATATTTT. It encodes CASRTGNTIYF. The full variable domain, rest sourced from reference TRBV11-2 and TRBJ1-3, is EAGVAQSPRYKIIEKRQSVAFWCNPISGHATLYWYQQILGQGPKLLIQFQNNGVVDDSQLPKDRFSAERLKGVDSTLKIQPAKLEDSAVYLCASRTGNTIYFGEGSWLTVV.

This clonotype appeared many times. The J gene is TRBJ2-2, the V gene TRBV13; a possible D gene is TRBD2 (5 bases). Trimming cost V 7 bases and J 4 bases, with 19 bases left between them. Germline V gene lookup returns CDR1 PRHDT and CDR2 FYEKMQ (reference sequence). The CDR3 extends over 16 amino acids. This CDR3 reads CASNKNGRVPTGELFF. The CDR3 DNA reads as TGTGCCAGCAACAAAAACGGGCGGGTCCCCACCGGGGAGCTGTTTTTT.

This clonotype was seen a handful of times. The rearrangement joins TRBV12-3 or TRBV12-4 to TRBJ1-6, with TRBD1 matching 9 bases. J was trimmed by 10 bases and V by 7 bases; bases with no gene match: 5. The CDR3 is made up of 13 amino acids. CDR3 DNA: TGTGCCAGCACCGGACAGGGGAACTCACCCCTCCACTTT. Encoded protein: CASTGQGNSPLHF.

This clonotype was seen more than once but under ten times. This chain joins TRBV6-1 and TRBJ2-2; TRBD2 matches 12 bases. In germline, CDR1 is MNHNS, CDR2 SASEGT. The V gene end was trimmed by 6 bases and the J gene end by 4 bases; junction bases not matched to a gene: 6. This CDR3 contains 16 residues. The CDR3 coding sequence is TGTGCCAGCAGACTCCTAGCGGGAGGGGTCACCGGGGAGCTGTTTTTT. It specifies CASRLLAGGVTGELFF.

This clonotype was counted ten times or more. This chain joins TRBV2 and TRBJ2-2; 11 bases are shared with TRBD2. The CDR3 sequence is 17 residues long. Trimming at V came to 4 bases and at J to 5 bases, leaving 9 bases not matched to a gene. Germline-derived CDR1 and CDR2 are SNHLY and FYNNEI. The CDR3 sequence: CASSATSGRASTGELFF. In DNA, the CDR3 is TGTGCCAGCAGTGCCACTAGCGGGAGAGCCTCGACCGGGGAGCTGTTTTTT. Looking up the rest from reference TRBV2 and TRBJ2-2 gives the full variable domain: EPEVTQTPSHQVTQMGQEVILRCVPISNHLYFYWYRQILGQKVEFLVSFYNNEISEKSEIFDDQFSVERPDGSNFTLKIRSTKLEDSAMYFCASSATSGRASTGELFFGEGSRLTVL.

This clonotype was picked up a small number of times. This chain uses TRBV5-4 with TRBJ2-1, with 10 bases that match TRBD2. The germline V gene has CDR1 SGHNT and CDR2 YYREEE (reference sequence). V lost 4 bases to trimming and J lost 5 bases; unmatched junction nucleotides: 12. The CDR3 totals 17 residues. The CDR3 loop reads CASSPRPLAGVDNEQFF. In nucleotides, the CDR3 is TGTGCCAGCAGCCCCCGACCTCTAGCGGGAGTCGACAATGAGCAGTTCTTC.

This clonotype was detected many times. The J gene is TRBJ2-7, the V gene TRBV5-5; D not certain. Trimming cost V 2 bases and J 3 bases, with 6 bases left between them. In germline, CDR1 is SGHKS, CDR2 YYEKEE (reference sequence). The CDR3 length is 12 residues. The CDR3 nucleotides are TGTGCCAGCAGCTTCTTGGACTACGAGCAGTACTTC. Translating it yields CASSFLDYEQYF.

This chain connects TRBV18 to TRBJ2-1; TRBD1 or TRBD2 may be the D gene (5 bases each). Trimming stripped 0 bases from V and 6 bases from J, with 6 bases between. The germline gives CDR1 KGHSH, CDR2 LQKENI. The CDR3 spans 13 residues. The chain's CDR3 is CASSPPGVNEQFF. CDR3 nucleotide sequence: TGTGCCAGCTCACCACCGGGGGTCAATGAGCAGTTCTTC.

This CDR3 reads CASSYSSRYLKETQYF. The CDR3 nucleotides are TGTGCCAGCAGTTACTCTTCGCGGTACCTTAAAGAGACCCAGTACTTC. The V and J genes are TRBV6-2 or TRBV6-3 and TRBJ2-5, with unresolved D. Trimming stripped 0 bases from V and 3 bases from J, with 14 bases between. Germline V lookup: CDR1 MNHEY, CDR2 SVGEGT. The CDR3 loop spans 16 amino acids.

Many counts were recorded for this clonotype. The V and J genes are TRBV11-2 and TRBJ1-5; D possibly corresponds to TRBD1 (5 bases). Germline CDR1 reads SGHAT; CDR2 reads FQNNGV. There are 12 residues in the CDR3. V was pared by 5 bases and J by 11 bases, with 13 bases between. CDR3 bases: TGTGCCAGCAGCGCGCCCGGGGGGGCCCAGCATTTT. Translated: CASSAPGGAQHF.

This clonotype has ten or more counts. The chain has TRBV27 and TRBJ2-5, with D maybe TRBD1 (6 bases). The CDR3 runs to 15 residues. Germline-derived CDR1 and CDR2 are MNHEY and SMNVEV (reference sequence). V lost 1 base and J 2 bases, leaving 11 bases between the germline ends. The CDR3: CASSLFTGTQETQYF. For the CDR3, the DNA is TGTGCCAGCAGTTTATTCACAGGGACACAAGAGACCCAGTACTTC.

At least ten counts were recorded for this clonotype. The chain is built from TRBV3-1 and TRBJ2-1, with 7 bases identical to TRBD2. The CDR3 sequence is 15 residues long. CDR1 and CDR2 from the germline V gene are LGHDT and YNNKEL (reference sequence). Trimming removed 5 bases from V and 0 bases from J; junction bases left unmatched: 4. CDR3 sequence: CASSGSGISYNEQFF. CDR3 bases: TGTGCCAGCAGCGGAAGCGGGATCTCCTACAATGAGCAGTTCTTC.